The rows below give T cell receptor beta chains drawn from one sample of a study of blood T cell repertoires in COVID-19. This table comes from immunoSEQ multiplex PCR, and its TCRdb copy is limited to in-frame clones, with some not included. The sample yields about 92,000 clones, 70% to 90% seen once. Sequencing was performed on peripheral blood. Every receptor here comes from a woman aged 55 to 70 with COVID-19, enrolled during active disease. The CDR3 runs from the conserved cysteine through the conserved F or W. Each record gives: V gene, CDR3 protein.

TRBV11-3	CASSAGQGAADTQYF
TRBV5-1	CASSLATSGANEQFF
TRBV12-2	CASRSRGQGEDGYTF
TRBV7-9	CASSPRSAEQFF
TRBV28	CASSTTGAGHYGYTF
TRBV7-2	CASSSTGAISDGYTF
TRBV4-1	CASSPRDSARTQYF
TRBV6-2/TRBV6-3	CASSYAREGIGNQPQHF
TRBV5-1	CASAIQETQYF
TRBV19	CASSIGGNTEAFF
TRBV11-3	CASSLQGRNTGELFF
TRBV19	CASSLGTSGGYTDTQYF
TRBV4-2	CASSQVGARYEQYF
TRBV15	CATSRDTTGGGTGPIYEQYF
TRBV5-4	CASSTRQGMNTEAFF
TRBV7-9	CASSLEAGMNTEAFF
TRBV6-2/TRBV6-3	CASSYQTSGVGEQFF
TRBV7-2	CASSPGTGGYGYTF
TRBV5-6	CASSPVRGGRTGELFF
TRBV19	CASSIALAGEDEQFF
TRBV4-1	CASSQEDRQGTQYF
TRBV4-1	CASSPGDSYGYTF
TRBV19	CASSTAGNQPQHF
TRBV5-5	CASSGTSGTVNEKLFF
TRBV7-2	CASSFSSGRTDTQYF
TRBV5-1	CASSFGGTSNGGELFF
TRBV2	CASSEGTGFEKLFF
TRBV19	CASGLEGGGAYNEQFF
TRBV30	CAWNRDRGGEQYF
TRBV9	CASNPGDDTTGELFF
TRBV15	CATSSRQGAKTEAFF
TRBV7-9	CASSPWAGSGANVLTF
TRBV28	CATLSLADSYNEQFF
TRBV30	CAWGGGEVGGDTQYF
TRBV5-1	CASKQETNTGELFF
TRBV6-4	CASSDSIGGGNSPLHF
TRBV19	CASSMAGQGYTF